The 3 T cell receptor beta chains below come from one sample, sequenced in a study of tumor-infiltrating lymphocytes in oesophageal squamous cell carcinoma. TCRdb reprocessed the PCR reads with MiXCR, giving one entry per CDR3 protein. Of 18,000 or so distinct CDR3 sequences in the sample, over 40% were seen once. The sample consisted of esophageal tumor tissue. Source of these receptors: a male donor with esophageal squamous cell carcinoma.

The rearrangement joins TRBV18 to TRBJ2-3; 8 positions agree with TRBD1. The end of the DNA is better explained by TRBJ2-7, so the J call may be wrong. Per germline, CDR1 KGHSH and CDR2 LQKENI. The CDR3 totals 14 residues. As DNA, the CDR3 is TGTGCCAGCTCACAGACAGGGGCCTCCTACGAGCAGTACTTC. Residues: CASSQTGASYEQYF.

Here the CDR3 reads CASSIGSSSYNEQFF. DNA for the CDR3: TGTGCCAGTAGTATAGGGTCTAGTTCCTACAATGAGCAGTTCTTC. The rearrangement links TRBV19 to TRBJ2-1; no clear D gene. Germline CDR1 LNHDA, CDR2 SQIVND (reference sequence). The CDR3 consists of 15 residues. V lost 1 base and J lost 1, with 8 bases in between.

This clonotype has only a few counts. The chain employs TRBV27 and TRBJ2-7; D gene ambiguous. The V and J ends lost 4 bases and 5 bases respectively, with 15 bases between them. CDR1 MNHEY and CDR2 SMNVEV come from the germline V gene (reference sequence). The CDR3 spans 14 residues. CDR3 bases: TGTGCCAGCAGTTCGTCTTTGGAGTCCAACGAGCAGTACTTC. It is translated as CASSSSLESNEQYF.